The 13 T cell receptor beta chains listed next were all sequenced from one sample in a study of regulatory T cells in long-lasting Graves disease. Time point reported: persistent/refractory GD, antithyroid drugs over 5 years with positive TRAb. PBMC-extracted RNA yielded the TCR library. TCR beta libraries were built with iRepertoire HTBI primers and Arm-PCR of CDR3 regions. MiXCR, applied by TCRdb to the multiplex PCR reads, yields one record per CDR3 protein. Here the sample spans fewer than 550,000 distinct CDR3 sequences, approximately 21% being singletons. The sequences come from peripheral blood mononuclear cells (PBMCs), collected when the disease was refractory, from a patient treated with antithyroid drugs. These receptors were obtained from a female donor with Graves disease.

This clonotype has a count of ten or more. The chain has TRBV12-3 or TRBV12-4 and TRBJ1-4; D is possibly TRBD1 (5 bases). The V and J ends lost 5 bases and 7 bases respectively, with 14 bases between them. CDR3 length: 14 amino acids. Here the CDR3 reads CASSRGDGVEKLFF. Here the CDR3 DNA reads TGTGCCAGCAGTAGAGGGGACGGCGTTGAAAAACTGTTTTTT.

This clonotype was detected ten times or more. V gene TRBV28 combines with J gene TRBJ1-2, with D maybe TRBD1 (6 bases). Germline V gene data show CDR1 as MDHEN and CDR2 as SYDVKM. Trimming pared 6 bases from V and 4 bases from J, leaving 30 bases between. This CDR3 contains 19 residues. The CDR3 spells CASSLVTGSNPQGGYGYTF. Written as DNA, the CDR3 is TGTGCCAGCAGCCTAGTGACCGGGTCTAACCCTCAAGGGGGCTATGGCTACACCTTC.

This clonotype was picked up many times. The CDR3 loop is CASSLFRAQNTEAFF. CDR3 coding DNA: TGTGCCAGCAGCTTATTCAGGGCTCAGAACACTGAAGCTTTCTTT. J is TRBJ1-1 and V is TRBV11-3; a possible D gene is TRBD1 (5 bases). The CDR3 has 15 amino acids. Germline V gene data show CDR1 as SGHNT and CDR2 as YENEEA. Trimming removed 2 bases at V and 1 base at J, with 11 bases between.

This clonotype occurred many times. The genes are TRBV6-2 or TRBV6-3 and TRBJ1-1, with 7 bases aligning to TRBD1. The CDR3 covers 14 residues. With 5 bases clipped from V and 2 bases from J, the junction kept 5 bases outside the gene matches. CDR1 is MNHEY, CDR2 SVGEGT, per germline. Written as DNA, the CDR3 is TGTGCCAGCAGTGCCCGGACAGGTAACACTGAAGCTTTCTTT. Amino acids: CASSARTGNTEAFF.

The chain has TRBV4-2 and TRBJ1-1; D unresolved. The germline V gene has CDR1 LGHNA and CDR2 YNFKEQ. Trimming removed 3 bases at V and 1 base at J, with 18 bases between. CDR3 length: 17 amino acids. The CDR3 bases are TGTGCCAGCAGCCATCCCACGACGGGGTTCCCGAACACTGAAGCTTTCTTT. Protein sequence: CASSHPTTGFPNTEAFF.

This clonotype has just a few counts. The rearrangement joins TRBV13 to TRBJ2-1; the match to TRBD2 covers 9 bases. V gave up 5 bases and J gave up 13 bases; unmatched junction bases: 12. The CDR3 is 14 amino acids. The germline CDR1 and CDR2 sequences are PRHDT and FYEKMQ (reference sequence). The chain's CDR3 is CASSGHRGLAIQFF. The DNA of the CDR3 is TGTGCCAGCAGCGGTCACAGAGGACTAGCGATTCAGTTCTTC.

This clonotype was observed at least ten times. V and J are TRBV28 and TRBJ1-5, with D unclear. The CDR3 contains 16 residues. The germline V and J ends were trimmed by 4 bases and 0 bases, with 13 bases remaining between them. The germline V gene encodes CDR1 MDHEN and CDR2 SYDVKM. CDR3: CASSSSIPNSNQPQHF. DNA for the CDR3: TGTGCCAGCAGTTCCTCGATCCCGAATAGCAATCAGCCCCAGCATTTT. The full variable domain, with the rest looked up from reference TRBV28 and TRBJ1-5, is DVKVTQSSRYLVKRTGEKVFLECVQDMDHENMFWYRQDPGLGLRLIYFSYDVKMKEKGDIPEGYSVSREKKERFSLILESASTNQTSMYLCASSSSIPNSNQPQHFGDGTRLSIL.

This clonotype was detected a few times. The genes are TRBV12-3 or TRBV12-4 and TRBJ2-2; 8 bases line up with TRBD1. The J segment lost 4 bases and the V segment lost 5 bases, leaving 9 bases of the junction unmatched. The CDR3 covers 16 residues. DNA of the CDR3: TGTGCCAGCAGTCCCCAGACAGGGGTCCCCACCGGGGAGCTGTTTTTT. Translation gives CASSPQTGVPTGELFF.

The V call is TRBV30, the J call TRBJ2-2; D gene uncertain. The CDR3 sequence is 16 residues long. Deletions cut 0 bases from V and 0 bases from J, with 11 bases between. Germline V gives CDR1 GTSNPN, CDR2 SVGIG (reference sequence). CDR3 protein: CAWSVAHRANTGELFF. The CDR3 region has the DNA TGTGCCTGGAGTGTAGCACACCGCGCGAACACCGGGGAGCTGTTTTTT.

This CDR3 is CASSQVGQRRANTEAFF. Written as DNA, the CDR3 is TGTGCCAGCAGCCAAGTGGGCCAACGGAGGGCTAACACTGAAGCTTTCTTT. This chain connects TRBV7-9 to TRBJ1-1, with no clear D. This CDR3 region has 17 residues. Germline V gene sequence: CDR1 SEHNR, CDR2 FQNEAQ (reference sequence). Trimming left V 5 bases short and J 2 bases short, with 21 bases between.

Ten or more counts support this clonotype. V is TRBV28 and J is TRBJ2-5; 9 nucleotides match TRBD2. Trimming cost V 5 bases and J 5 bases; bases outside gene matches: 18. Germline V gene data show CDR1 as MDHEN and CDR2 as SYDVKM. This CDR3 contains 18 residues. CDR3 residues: CASSAGAGGVVSWETQYF. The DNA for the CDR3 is TGTGCCAGCAGTGCAGGAGCGGGAGGCGTGGTAAGCTGGGAGACCCAGTACTTC.

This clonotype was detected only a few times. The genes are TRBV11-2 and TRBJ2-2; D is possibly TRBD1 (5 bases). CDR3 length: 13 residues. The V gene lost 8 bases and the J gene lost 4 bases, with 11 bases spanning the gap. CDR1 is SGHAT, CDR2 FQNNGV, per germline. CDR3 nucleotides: TGTGCCAGCTCACCAGGGCCCACCGGGGAGCTGTTTTTT. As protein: CASSPGPTGELFF.

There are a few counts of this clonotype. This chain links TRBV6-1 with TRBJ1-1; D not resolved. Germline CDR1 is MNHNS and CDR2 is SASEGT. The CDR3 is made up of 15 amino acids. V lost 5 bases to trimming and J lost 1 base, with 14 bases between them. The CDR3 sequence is CASSPRTDWNTEAFF. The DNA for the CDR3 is TGTGCCAGCAGTCCCCGGACGGATTGGAACACTGAAGCTTTCTTT.